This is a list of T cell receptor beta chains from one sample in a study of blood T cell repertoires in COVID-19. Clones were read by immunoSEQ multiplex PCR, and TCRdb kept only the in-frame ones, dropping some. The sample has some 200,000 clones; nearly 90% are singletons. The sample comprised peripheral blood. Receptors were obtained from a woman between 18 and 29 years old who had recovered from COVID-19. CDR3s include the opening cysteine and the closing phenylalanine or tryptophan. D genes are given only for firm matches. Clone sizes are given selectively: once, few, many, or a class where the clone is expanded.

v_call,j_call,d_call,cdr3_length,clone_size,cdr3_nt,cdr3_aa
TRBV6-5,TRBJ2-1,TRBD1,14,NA,TGTGCCAGTTACAGGGGGCTCGGCTACAATGAGCAGTTCTTC,CASYRGLGYNEQFF
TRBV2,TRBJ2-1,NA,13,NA,TGTGCCAGCACAGGGACACCCCTCAATGAGCAGTTCTTC,CASTGTPLNEQFF
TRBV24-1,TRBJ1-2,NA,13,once,TGTGCCACCAGTGAACCCGGTGACTATGGCTACACCTTC,CATSEPGDYGYTF
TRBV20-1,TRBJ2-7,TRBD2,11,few,TGCAGTGCCAGACTAGCTTACGAGCAGTACTTC,CSARLAYEQYF
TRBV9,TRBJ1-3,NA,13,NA,TGTGCCAGCAGCTCGGGACTGGAAAACACCATATATTTT,CASSSGLENTIYF
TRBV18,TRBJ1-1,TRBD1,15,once,TGTGCCAGCTCACCCACGACAGGGATTCTCTCTGAAGCTTTCTTT,CASSPTTGILSEAFF
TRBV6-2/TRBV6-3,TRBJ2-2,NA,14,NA,TGTGCCAGCTGCCTCTCACCGGTTACCGGGGAGCTGTTTTTT,CASCLSPVTGELFF
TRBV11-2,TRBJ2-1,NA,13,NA,TGTGCCAGCAGCACGGGACTTAACAATGAGCAGTTCTTC,CASSTGLNNEQFF
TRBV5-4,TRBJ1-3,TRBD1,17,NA,TGTGCCAGCAGCTTGGTTACAGGGGGCTTCTCTGGAAACACCATATATTTT,CASSLVTGGFSGNTIYF
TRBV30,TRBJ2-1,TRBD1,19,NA,TGTGCCTGGAGGGGGACAGGGGTCACAAAGGGGCCCTCCTACAATGAGCAGTTCTTC,CAWRGTGVTKGPSYNEQFF
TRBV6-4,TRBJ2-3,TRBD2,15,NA,TGTGCCAGCAGTGTGGCGGGAGAAGGCACAGATACGCAGTATTTT,CASSVAGEGTDTQYF
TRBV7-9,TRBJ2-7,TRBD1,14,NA,TGTGCCAGCAGCTCCGGACAGGGAGACTACGAGCAGTACTTC,CASSSGQGDYEQYF
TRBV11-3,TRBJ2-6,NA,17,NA,TGTGCCAGCAGCGCGTCTTTTAGGGGGTCTGGGGCCAACGTCCTGACTTTC,CASSASFRGSGANVLTF
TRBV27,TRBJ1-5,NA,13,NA,TGTGCCAGCAGTTTTCTGGGCGCCCAGCCCCAGCATTTT,CASSFLGAQPQHF
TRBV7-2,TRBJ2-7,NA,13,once,TGTGCCAGCAGCTTAGAGAGGTTAGACGAGCAGTACTTC,CASSLERLDEQYF
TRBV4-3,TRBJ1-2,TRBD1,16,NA,TGCGCCAGCAGCCCTGACAGGGGGTCGTCTAACTATGGCTACACCTTC,CASSPDRGSSNYGYTF
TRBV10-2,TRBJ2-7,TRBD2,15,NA,TGCGCCAGCACATTGTCGGGGGGGAGCTCCTACGAGCAGTACTTC,CASTLSGGSSYEQYF
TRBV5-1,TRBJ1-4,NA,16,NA,TGCGCCAGCAGCTTGGCCGGAGGGTCAGTAGTAGATGATCTGTTTTTT,CASSLAGGSVVDDLFF
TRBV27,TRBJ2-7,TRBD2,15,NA,TGTGCCAGCAGTTTAGGGACTAGCGTAACCTACGAGCAGTACTTC,CASSLGTSVTYEQYF
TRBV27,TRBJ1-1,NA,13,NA,TGTGCCAGCAGTTTTTGGGGAGTCTCTGAAGCTTTCTTT,CASSFWGVSEAFF
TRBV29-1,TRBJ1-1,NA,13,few,TGCAGCGTTGAAGGGGAGTGGTACACTGAAGCTTTCTTT,CSVEGEWYTEAFF
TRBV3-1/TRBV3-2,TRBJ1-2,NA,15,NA,TGTGCCAGCAGCCCCACCCGGCAGGAACGCTATGGCTACACCTTC,CASSPTRQERYGYTF
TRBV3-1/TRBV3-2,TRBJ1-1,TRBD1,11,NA,TGTGCCACCACAGGGGGGAGTGAAGCTTTCTTT,CATTGGSEAFF
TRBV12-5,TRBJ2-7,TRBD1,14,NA,TGTGCTAGTGGTTTCACAGGGACAGACTACGAGCAGTACTTC,CASGFTGTDYEQYF
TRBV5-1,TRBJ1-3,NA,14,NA,TGCGCCAGCAGCTTACAGGACCCTGGAAACACCATATATTTT,CASSLQDPGNTIYF
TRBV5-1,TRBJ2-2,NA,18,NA,TGCGCCAGCAGCTTGGCCCCCCTCCGGGAGACGAACACCGGGGAGCTGTTTTTT,CASSLAPLRETNTGELFF
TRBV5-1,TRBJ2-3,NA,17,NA,TGCGCCAGCAGCTTGTCCGACAGGTCCAAACGTACAGATACGCAGTATTTT,CASSLSDRSKRTDTQYF
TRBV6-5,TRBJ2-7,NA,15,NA,TGTGCCAGCAGTTACGTGACAGGTTCCTCCTACGAGCAGTACTTC,CASSYVTGSSYEQYF
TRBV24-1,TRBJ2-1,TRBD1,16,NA,TGTGCCACCAGTGACCTGGGACAGGGCTCCTACAATGAGCAGTTCTTC,CATSDLGQGSYNEQFF
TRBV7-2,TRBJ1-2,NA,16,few,TGTGCCAGCAGCCGTCGCCCGGGAGAGACTAACTATGGCTACACCTTC,CASSRRPGETNYGYTF
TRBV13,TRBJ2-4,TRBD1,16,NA,TGTGCCAGCAGCTACACAGGGGATCTAGCCAAAAACATTCAGTACTTC,CASSYTGDLAKNIQYF
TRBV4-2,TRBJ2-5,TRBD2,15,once,TGTGCCAGCAGCCATTCTCTAGGGAGGGGAGAGACCCAGTACTTC,CASSHSLGRGETQYF
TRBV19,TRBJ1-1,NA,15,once,TGTGCCAGTAGAACCGACCCGGGGGGGGCCACTGAAGCTTTCTTT,CASRTDPGGATEAFF
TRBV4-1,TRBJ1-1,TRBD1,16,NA,TGCGCCAGCAGCCAAGTAACAGGGACAGGGATCGCTGAAGCTTTCTTT,CASSQVTGTGIAEAFF
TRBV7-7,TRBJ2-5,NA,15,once,TGTGCCAGCAGCCCCGGGGGCAGGGGGTATGAGACCCAGTACTTC,CASSPGGRGYETQYF
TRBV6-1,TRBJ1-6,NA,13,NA,TGTGCCAGCAGTGAAGACAGGGCCTCACCCCTCCACTTT,CASSEDRASPLHF
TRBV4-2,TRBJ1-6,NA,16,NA,TGTGCCAGCAGCCAAGATCTGAAAGGGGGAGATTCACCCCTCCACTTT,CASSQDLKGGDSPLHF
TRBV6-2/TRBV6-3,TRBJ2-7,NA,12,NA,TGTGCCAGCAGTTACCCTAGCGACGAGCAGTACTTC,CASSYPSDEQYF
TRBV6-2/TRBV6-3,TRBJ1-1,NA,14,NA,TGTGCCAGCAGTTCTCAGGGGAAGGACACTGAAGCTTTCTTT,CASSSQGKDTEAFF
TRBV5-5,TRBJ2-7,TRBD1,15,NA,TGTGCCAGCAGCCTTCAACCCGACAGGGTCGGAGAGCAGTACTTC,CASSLQPDRVGEQYF
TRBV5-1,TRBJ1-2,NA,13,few,TGCGCCAGCAGCTTGGCCAGGGCAGCTGGCTACACCTTC,CASSLARAAGYTF
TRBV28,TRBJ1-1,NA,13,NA,TGTGCCAGCAGTTTAGGCCCGGGAACTGAAGCTTTCTTT,CASSLGPGTEAFF
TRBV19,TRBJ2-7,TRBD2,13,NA,TGTGCCAGTAGTAGAGGACTAGCGGTCGAGCAGTACTTC,CASSRGLAVEQYF
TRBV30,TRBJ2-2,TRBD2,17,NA,TGTGCCTGGAGTCCGACTAGCGGGAGGGCCCCCACCGGGGAGCTGTTTTTT,CAWSPTSGRAPTGELFF
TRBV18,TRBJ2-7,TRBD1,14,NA,TGTGCCAGCTCATCGACAGGGGACTCCTACGAGCAGTACTTC,CASSSTGDSYEQYF
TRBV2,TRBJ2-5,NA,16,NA,TGTGCCAGCAGTGAGGCGAGAGGGCCGCTCGTGGAGACCCAGTACTTC,CASSEARGPLVETQYF
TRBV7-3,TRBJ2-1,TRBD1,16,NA,TGTGCCAGCAGTAAATACGGGACAGGGACCTACAATGAGCAGTTCTTC,CASSKYGTGTYNEQFF
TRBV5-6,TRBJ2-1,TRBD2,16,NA,TGTGCCAGCAGCTTGCCTTGGACTAGCGGGTACAATGAGCAGTTCTTC,CASSLPWTSGYNEQFF
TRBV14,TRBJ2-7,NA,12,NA,TGTGCCAGCTATGTGACAGTAGCCGAGCAGTACTTC,CASYVTVAEQYF
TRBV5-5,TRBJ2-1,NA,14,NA,TGTGCCAGCAGCTTCCTGCAGGGGAACAATGAGCAGTTCTTC,CASSFLQGNNEQFF